This T cell receptor beta chain was sequenced in a study of CD8 T cells in ankylosing spondylitis (dated by TCRdb to 2016 to 2017). Notes on the research overall: The study set out to find disease-linked TCR variants by profiling T cell receptor beta repertoires in ankylosing spondylitis patients and healthy donors. Peripheral blood was sampled, and synovial fluid was additionally collected from ankylosing spondylitis patients. The full study cohort was made up of over 20 ankylosing spondylitis patients and 108 healthy donors. Points the paper makes about the study in general: Some motif variants were previously reported in synovial fluid and blood of reactive arthritis patients, suggesting common disease-initiation mechanisms. A CD8+ phenotype was shown by the disease-linked clones, which were found at relatively low frequencies in peripheral blood. Blood from ankylosing spondylitis patients appeared to be characterized by a TCR beta motif made up of under ten highly homologous amino acid variants. The disease-linked clones were reported as significantly enriched in matched synovial fluid samples from ankylosing spondylitis patients.

V lost 1 base and J lost 4 bases; the stretch between them is 11 bases long. Its CDR3 holds 15 amino acids, cysteine through phenylalanine. The only DNA kept is the CDR3, 45 bases in frame from the first base. This clonotype has at least ten counts. Its antigen is still unknown. No qualities accompany the bases; no much larger clone lies one base away. Sequencing relied on an Illumina HiSeq 2500. Quantitative 5'-RACE with molecular barcodes was the method used to prepare the TCR beta libraries. The paper's data handling went like this. To identify disease-linked TCR variants, a new computational method was used, one built on a probabilistic model of VDJ rearrangement. Starting from the raw public reads, TCRdb applied fastp trimming at Q25, assembled clones with MiXCR and retained in-frame beta chains. Rows matching on CDR3 protein sequence are summarized as one entry with the most common DNA and genes. None of the V and J calls come from the authors' own analysis; TCRdb made them. This sample holds under 150,000 distinct CDR3 sequences; 11% were observed only once. Together, the top ten hold over 4% of the sample.

The V and J genes are TRBV12-3 or TRBV12-4 and TRBJ2-1; the D gene remains uncertain. The sequencing input was blood, either unsorted or a sorted T cell fraction (not recorded which). The sequence was obtained from a female donor with ankylosing spondylitis or in good health (not recorded which). Read as DNA, the sequence is TGTGCCAGCAGTTTAGGCCTTCGCACGTACAATGAGCAGTTCTTC. Its translation reads: CASSLGLRTYNEQFF.